This passage covers 15 T cell receptor beta chains from one sample sequenced in a study of blood T cells in healthy people across ages. Primers used in a second PCR of roughly 6 to 11 cycles were a sample-barcoded 5' primer and a J-beta primer mix. TCRdb redid the calling of the 5' RACE reads with MiXCR, one entry per CDR3 protein. Among around 1,700,000 distinct CDR3 sequences listed, 28% were seen once. Sequencing was carried out using blood. Receptors were obtained from a woman aged 25 to 39 in good health.

As for this clonotype: A much larger clone lies one base from this, so it may be a read error. The rearrangement joins TRBV18 to TRBJ2-5; D possibly corresponds to TRBD1 (6 bases). CDR3 length: 14 residues. Germline CDR1 reads KGHSH; CDR2 reads LQKENI. In DNA, the CDR3 is TGTGCCGGCTCACCAGGGGCAGCTGAGGAGACCCAGTACTTC. Protein sequence: CAGSPGAAEETQYF.

The chain links TRBV20-1 to TRBJ2-1, with 9 positions matching TRBD1. The J call could be wrong; TRBJ2-7 is a better fit for the DNA end. The germline gives CDR1 DFQATT, CDR2 SNEGSKA (reference sequence). The CDR3 spans 14 residues. The CDR3 sequence is CSASGTGTRSEQYF. CDR3 sequence (DNA): TGCAGTGCTAGCGGGACAGGGACCCGTTCTGAGCAGTACTTC.

This clonotype showed up just a few times. V and J are TRBV20-1 and TRBJ2-2; D might be TRBD2 (6 bases). This CDR3 is built from 14 residues. The V end lost 3 bases, the J end lost 2 bases, and 10 bases lay between the germline ends. Germline CDR1 DFQATT, CDR2 SNEGSKA (reference sequence). CDR3 nucleotides: TGCAGTGCTAGTATGCGGGGTAACACCGGGGAGCTGTTTTTT. It encodes CSASMRGNTGELFF.

The sample holds many counts of this clonotype. The chain carries TRBV7-2 and TRBJ2-7, with D uncertain. This CDR3 is built from 13 residues. Germline CDR1 and CDR2: SGHTA and FQGNSA. Trimming stripped 0 bases from V and 5 bases from J, with 8 bases between. The CDR3 region is CASSLAMGHEQYF. CDR3 DNA: TGTGCCAGCAGCTTAGCTATGGGCCACGAGCAGTACTTC.

The chain carries TRBV27 and TRBJ2-2; D may be TRBD2 (6 bases). With 6 bases removed from V and 6 bases from J, the gap between germline ends came to 11 bases. This CDR3 is 13 amino acids long. CDR1 is MNHEY and CDR2 is SMNVEV in the germline V gene (reference sequence). The CDR3 DNA is TGTGCCAGCAGACCTAGCGTGGCCGGGGAGCTGTTTTTT. This gives the protein CASRPSVAGELFF.

This clonotype was observed a few times. V is TRBV9 and J is TRBJ2-2; 7 bases match TRBD1. The CDR3 covers 15 residues. Germline-derived CDR1 and CDR2 are SGDLS and YYNGEE. The trim removed 3 bases at V and 7 bases at J, leaving 9 bases unmatched. The chain's CDR3 is CASSERQGAVGELFF. In DNA form, the CDR3 reads TGTGCCAGCAGCGAGAGACAGGGTGCTGTCGGGGAGCTGTTTTTT.

Points on this clonotype: A much larger clonotype is one base distant, so this may be a read error. The chain recombines TRBV24-1 with TRBJ2-1; D remains ambiguous. CDR1 is KGHDR, CDR2 SFDVKD, per germline. Trimming removed 4 bases from V and 6 bases from J, with 12 bases in between. This CDR3 spans 14 amino acids. CDR3 protein: CATSEGGNCNEQFF. The CDR3 region has the DNA TGTGCCACCAGTGAGGGCGGAAACTGCAATGAGCAGTTCTTC.

About this clonotype: The CDR3 does not close with the conserved phenylalanine or tryptophan, likely indicating a read error. J is TRBJ2-7 and V is TRBV12-3 or TRBV12-4; 7 nucleotides agree with TRBD1. This CDR3 is built from 14 residues. The ends lost 5 bases at V and 0 bases at J; junction bases unmatched: 4. CDR3 sequence (DNA): TGTGCCAGCAGTCGACAGGGAAGCTCCTACGAGCAGTACTGC. It yields the protein CASSRQGSSYEQYC.

V is TRBV7-7 and J is TRBJ2-3; D is unresolved. Germline V gene sequence: CDR1 SSHAT, CDR2 FNYEAQ (reference sequence). This CDR3 has 15 residues. Trimming took off 3 bases at V and 11 bases at J, with 21 bases between the two ends. This CDR3 reads CASSLRTSPQLQQYF. The DNA of the CDR3 is TGTGCCAGCAGCTTGAGAACAAGCCCACAGTTGCAGCAGTATTTT.

In its sample, this clonotype was seen many times. The genes are TRBV6-5 and TRBJ2-7; 11 positions match TRBD1. The CDR3 runs 13 residues. Germline assignment: CDR1 MNHEY and CDR2 SVGAGI. The ends lost 9 bases at V and 4 bases at J; junction bases unmatched: 5. The CDR3 DNA sequence: TGTGCCAGTAGCGGGACAGGGGGTTACGAGCAGTACTTC. Residues: CASSGTGGYEQYF.

At least ten counts were recorded for this clonotype. V gene TRBV29-1 combines with J gene TRBJ2-1; TRBD2 matches at 8 bases. V dropped 7 bases and J dropped 14; count of bases not matched to a gene: 16. The CDR3 contains 13 residues. Germline V gives CDR1 SQVTM, CDR2 ANQGSEA. The CDR3 nucleotides read TGCAGCGGCCGACGGGGGGGTGAGTCGGCGGAGTTCTTC. It encodes CSGRRGGESAEFF.

About this clonotype: The junction differs from germline at one of its ends, possibly a read error. This chain uses TRBV11-2 with TRBJ2-5; the D call may be TRBD1 or TRBD2 (5 bases each). The CDR3 contains 14 residues. Germline V lookup: CDR1 SGHAT, CDR2 FQNNGV. CDR3 sequence (DNA): TGTGCCAGCAGCTTACGTGAGGGGCAAGAGACCCGGTACTTC. It codes for CASSLREGQETRYF.

The rearrangement uses TRBV3-1 and TRBJ1-2; D might be TRBD1 (5 bases). Germline V gene lookup returns CDR1 LGHDT and CDR2 YNNKEL (reference sequence). The CDR3 has 14 amino acids. V lost 1 base and J lost 4, with 10 bases in between. This CDR3 reads CASSQGDGLYGYTF. The CDR3 DNA sequence: TGTGCCAGCAGCCAAGGGGACGGACTCTATGGCTACACCTTC. Combining the CDR3 with reference TRBV3-1 and TRBJ1-2 gives the whole variable domain DTAVSQTPKYLVTQMGNDKSIKCEQNLGHDTMYWYKQDSKKFLKIMFSYNNKELIINETVPNRFSPKSPDKAHLNLHINSLELGDSAVYFCASSQGDGLYGYTFGSGTRLTVV.

There are many counts of this clonotype. The chain has TRBV7-7 and TRBJ2-1, with D maybe TRBD2 (5 bases). The CDR3 contains 15 residues. V was shortened by 5 bases and J by 0 bases, with 11 bases between the two germline ends. CDR1 is SSHAT, CDR2 FNYEAQ, per germline (reference sequence). The CDR3 coding sequence is TGTGCCAGCAGCCCCCAGCGGCTCTCCTACAATGAGCAGTTCTTC. This gives the protein CASSPQRLSYNEQFF.

This chain connects TRBV6-1 to TRBJ2-1; 9 bases line up with TRBD1. This CDR3 has 17 amino acids. The J segment lost 3 bases and the V segment lost 6 bases, leaving 12 bases of the junction unmatched. Germline CDR1 MNHNS, CDR2 SASEGT. The CDR3 region has the DNA TGTGCCAGCAGCCTTCCGGGACAGGGAATTGGCTACAATGAGCAGTTCTTC. Protein product: CASSLPGQGIGYNEQFF.